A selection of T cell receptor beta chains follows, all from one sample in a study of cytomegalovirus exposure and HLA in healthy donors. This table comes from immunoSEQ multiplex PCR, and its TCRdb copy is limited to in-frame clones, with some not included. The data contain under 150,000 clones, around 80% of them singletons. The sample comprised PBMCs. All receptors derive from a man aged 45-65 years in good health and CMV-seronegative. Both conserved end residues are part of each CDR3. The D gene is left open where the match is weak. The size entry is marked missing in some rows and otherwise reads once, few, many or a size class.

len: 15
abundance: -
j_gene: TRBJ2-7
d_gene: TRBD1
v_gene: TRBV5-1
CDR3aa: CASSTGQGMSYEQYF
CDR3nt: TGCGCCAGCAGCACCGGACAGGGGATGTCCTACGAGCAGTACTTC

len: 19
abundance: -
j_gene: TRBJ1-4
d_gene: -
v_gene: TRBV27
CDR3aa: CASSQLFRDTPATNEKLFF
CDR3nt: TGTGCCAGCAGCCAGTTATTCCGGGACACCCCTGCAACTAATGAAAAACTGTTTTTT

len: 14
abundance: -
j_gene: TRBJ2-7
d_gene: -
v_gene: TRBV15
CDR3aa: CATSGGLGLYEQYF
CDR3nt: TGTGCCACCAGCGGCGGTTTGGGGCTTTACGAGCAGTACTTC

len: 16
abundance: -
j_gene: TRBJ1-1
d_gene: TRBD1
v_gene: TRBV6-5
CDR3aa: CASSYRQGRELTEAFF
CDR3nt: TGTGCCAGCAGTTATAGACAGGGAAGGGAGCTCACTGAAGCTTTCTTT

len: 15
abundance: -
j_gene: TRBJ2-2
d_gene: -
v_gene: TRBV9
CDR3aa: CASSVAPMNTGELFF
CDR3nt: TGTGCCAGCAGCGTAGCCCCCATGAACACCGGGGAGCTGTTTTTT

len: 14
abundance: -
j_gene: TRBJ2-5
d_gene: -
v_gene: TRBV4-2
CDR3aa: CASSQGQGGETQYF
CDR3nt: TGTGCCAGCAGCCAGGGGCAGGGGGGAGAGACCCAGTACTTC

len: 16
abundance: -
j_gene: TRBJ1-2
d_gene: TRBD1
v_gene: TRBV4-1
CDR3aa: CAARGTGGYGLYGYTF
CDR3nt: TGCGCCGCGAGAGGGACAGGGGGTTATGGGTTGTATGGCTACACCTTC

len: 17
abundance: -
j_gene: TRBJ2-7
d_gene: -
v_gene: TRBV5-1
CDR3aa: CASGSFRGGTGGYEQYF
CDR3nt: TGCGCCAGCGGATCCTTTAGGGGGGGGACGGGTGGCTACGAGCAGTACTTC

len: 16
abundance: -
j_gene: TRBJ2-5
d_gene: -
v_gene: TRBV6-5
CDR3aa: CASSFRSSGVQETQYF
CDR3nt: TGTGCCAGCAGTTTCCGCAGTTCGGGGGTCCAAGAGACCCAGTACTTC

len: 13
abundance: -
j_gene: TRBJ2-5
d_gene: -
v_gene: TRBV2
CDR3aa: CASSVNSQETQYF
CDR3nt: TGTGCCAGCAGTGTTAACAGCCAAGAGACCCAGTACTTC

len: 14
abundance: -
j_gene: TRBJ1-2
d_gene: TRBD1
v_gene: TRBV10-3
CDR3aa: CAISESTGTDGYTF
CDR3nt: TGTGCCATCAGTGAGTCGACCGGGACAGATGGCTACACCTTC

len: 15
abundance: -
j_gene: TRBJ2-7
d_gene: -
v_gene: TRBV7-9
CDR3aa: CASQAPSATGFEQYF
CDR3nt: TGTGCCAGCCAAGCCCCTTCAGCGACCGGGTTCGAGCAGTACTTC

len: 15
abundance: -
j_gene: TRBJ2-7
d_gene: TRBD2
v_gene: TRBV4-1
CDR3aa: CASSQGAGGYYEQYF
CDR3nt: TGCGCCAGCAGCCAAGGAGCGGGGGGCTACTACGAGCAGTACTTC

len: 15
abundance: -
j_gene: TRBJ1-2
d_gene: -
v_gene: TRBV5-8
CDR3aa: CASSPSGTPNYGYTF
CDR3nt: TGTGCCAGCAGCCCCTCGGGAACCCCTAACTATGGCTACACCTTC

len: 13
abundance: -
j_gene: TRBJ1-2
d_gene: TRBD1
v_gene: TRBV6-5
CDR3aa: CASRVDRENGYTF
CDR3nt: TGTGCCAGCAGGGTCGACAGGGAGAATGGCTACACCTTC

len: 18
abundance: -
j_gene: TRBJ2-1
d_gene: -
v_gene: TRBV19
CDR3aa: CASTPEGGRGASYNEQFF
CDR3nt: TGTGCCAGTACCCCAGAGGGGGGTCGGGGGGCCTCCTACAATGAGCAGTTCTTC

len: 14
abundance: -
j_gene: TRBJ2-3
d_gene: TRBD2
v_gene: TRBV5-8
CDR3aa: CASSKRGSTDTQYF
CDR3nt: TGTGCCAGCAGCAAGCGGGGCAGCACAGATACGCAGTATTTT

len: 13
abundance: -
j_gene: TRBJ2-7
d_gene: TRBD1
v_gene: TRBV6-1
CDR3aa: CASGAGGYYEQYF
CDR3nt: TGTGCCAGCGGGGCAGGGGGCTATTACGAGCAGTACTTC

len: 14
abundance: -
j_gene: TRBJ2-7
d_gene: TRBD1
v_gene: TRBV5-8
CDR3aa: CASSFAGGPYEQYF
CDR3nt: TGTGCCAGCAGCTTCGCAGGGGGTCCCTACGAGCAGTACTTC

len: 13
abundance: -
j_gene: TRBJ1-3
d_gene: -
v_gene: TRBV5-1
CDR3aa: CASSPGSGNTIYF
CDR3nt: TGCGCCAGCAGTCCGGGTTCTGGAAACACCATATATTTT

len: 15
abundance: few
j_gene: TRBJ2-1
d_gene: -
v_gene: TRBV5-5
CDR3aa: CASSLTSVQGNEQFF
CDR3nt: TGTGCCAGCAGCTTAACCTCGGTACAGGGCAATGAGCAGTTCTTC

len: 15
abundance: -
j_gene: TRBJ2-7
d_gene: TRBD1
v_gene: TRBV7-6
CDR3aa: CASSLETGETYEQYF
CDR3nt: TGTGCCAGCAGCTTAGAGACAGGGGAAACCTACGAGCAGTACTTC

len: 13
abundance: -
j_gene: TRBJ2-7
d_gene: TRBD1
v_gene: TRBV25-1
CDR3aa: CASSGRGPYEQYF
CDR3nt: TGTGCCAGCAGTGGTAGGGGGCCCTACGAGCAGTACTTC

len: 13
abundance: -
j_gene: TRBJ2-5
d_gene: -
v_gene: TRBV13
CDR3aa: CASSIRYQETQYF
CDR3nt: TGTGCCAGCAGCATTAGATACCAAGAGACCCAGTACTTC

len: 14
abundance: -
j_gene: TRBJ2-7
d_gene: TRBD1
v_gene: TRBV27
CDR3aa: CASSLTGDLYEQYF
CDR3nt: TGTGCCAGCAGTTTGACAGGGGATCTCTACGAGCAGTACTTC

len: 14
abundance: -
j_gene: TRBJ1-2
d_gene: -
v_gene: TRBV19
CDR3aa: CASSIRRGADGYTF
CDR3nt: TGTGCCAGTAGTATACGCCGGGGGGCGGATGGCTACACCTTC

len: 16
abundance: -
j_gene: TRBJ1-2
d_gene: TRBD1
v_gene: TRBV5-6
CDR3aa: CASSYLRDSRSYGYTF
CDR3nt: TGTGCCAGCAGCTACCTTCGGGACAGCAGATCCTATGGCTACACCTTC

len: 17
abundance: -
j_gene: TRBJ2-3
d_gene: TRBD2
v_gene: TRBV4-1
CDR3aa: CASSRQILAGSTDTQYF
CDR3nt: TGCGCCAGCAGCCGCCAGATCCTAGCGGGCAGCACAGATACGCAGTATTTT

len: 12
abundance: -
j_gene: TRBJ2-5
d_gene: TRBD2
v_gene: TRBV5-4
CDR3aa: CASSPGGETQYF
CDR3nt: TGTGCCAGCAGCCCGGGGGGGGAGACCCAGTACTTC

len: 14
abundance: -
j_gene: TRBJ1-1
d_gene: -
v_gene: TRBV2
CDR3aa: CASSELYEGTEAFF
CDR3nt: TGTGCCAGCAGTGAATTGTATGAGGGCACTGAAGCTTTCTTT

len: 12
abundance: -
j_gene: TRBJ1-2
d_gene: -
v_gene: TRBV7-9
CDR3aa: CASTFSPDGYTF
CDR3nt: TGTGCCAGCACCTTTTCCCCGGATGGCTACACCTTC

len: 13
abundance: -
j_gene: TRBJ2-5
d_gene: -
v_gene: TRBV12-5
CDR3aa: CASGLTPIETQYF
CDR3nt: TGTGCTAGTGGTTTGACTCCGATAGAGACCCAGTACTTC

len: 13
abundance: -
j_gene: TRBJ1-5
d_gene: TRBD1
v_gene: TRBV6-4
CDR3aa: CASSRDRGQPQHF
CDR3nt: TGTGCCAGCAGCCGGGACAGGGGTCAGCCCCAGCATTTT

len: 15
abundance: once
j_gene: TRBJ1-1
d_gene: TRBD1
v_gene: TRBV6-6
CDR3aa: CASSYSDRGLPEAFF
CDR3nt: TGTGCCAGCAGTTACTCGGACAGGGGGCTGCCTGAAGCTTTCTTT

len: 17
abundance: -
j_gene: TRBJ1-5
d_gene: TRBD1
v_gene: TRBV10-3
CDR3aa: CAPLSGQPASSNQPQHF
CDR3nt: TGTGCCCCCCTTTCGGGACAGCCCGCAAGTAGCAATCAGCCCCAGCATTTT

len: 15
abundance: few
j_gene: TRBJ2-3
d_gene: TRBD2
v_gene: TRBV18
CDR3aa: CASSESSGGEDTQYF
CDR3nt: TGTGCCAGCTCGGAGAGCAGCGGGGGGGAAGATACGCAGTATTTT

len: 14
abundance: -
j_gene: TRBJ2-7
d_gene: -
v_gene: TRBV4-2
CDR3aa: CASSQDRSGNEQYF
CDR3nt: TGTGCCAGCAGCCAAGACAGATCGGGGAACGAGCAGTACTTC

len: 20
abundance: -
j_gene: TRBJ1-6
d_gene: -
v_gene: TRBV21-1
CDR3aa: CASSTGPDAPGGERNSPLHF
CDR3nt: TGTGCCAGCAGCACGGGACCCGACGCCCCCGGCGGGGAAAGAAATTCACCCCTCCACTTT

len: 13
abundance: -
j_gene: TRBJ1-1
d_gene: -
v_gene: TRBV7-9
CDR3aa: CASSQQANTEAFF
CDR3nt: TGTGCCAGCAGCCAACAGGCCAACACTGAAGCTTTCTTT

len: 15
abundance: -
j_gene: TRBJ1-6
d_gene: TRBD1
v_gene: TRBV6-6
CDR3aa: CASSRPGQGTSPLHF
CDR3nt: TGTGCCAGCAGTCGTCCGGGACAGGGGACTTCACCCCTCCACTTT

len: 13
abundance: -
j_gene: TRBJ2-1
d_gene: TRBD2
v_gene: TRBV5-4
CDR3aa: CASTPGRDDEQFF
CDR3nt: TGTGCCAGCACCCCAGGGAGGGACGATGAGCAGTTCTTC

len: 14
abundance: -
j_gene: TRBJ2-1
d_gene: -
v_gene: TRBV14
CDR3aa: CASSREWEYNEQFF
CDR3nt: TGTGCCAGCAGCCGGGAGTGGGAATACAATGAGCAGTTCTTC

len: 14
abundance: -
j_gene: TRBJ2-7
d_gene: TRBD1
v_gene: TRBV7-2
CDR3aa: CASRRGPSSYEQYF
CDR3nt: TGTGCCAGCAGAAGGGGGCCCAGCTCCTACGAGCAGTACTTC

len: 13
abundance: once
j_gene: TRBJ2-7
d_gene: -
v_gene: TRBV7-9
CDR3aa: CASSPPGREEQYF
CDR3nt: TGTGCCAGCTCTCCCCCGGGGCGGGAAGAGCAGTACTTC

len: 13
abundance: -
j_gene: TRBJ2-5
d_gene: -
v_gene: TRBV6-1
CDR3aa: CASSGTYQETQYF
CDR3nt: TGTGCCAGCAGTGGGACATATCAAGAGACCCAGTACTTC

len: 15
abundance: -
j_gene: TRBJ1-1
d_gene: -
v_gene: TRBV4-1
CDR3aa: CASSQVPGRGTEAFF
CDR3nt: TGCGCCAGCAGCCAAGTGCCGGGCCGGGGCACTGAAGCTTTCTTT

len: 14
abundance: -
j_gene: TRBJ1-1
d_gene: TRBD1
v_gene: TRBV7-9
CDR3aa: CASSLGQGQAEAFF
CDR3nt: TGTGCCAGCAGCTTGGGACAGGGACAAGCTGAAGCTTTCTTT

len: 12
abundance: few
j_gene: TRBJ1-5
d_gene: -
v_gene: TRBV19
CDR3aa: CASMGGAQPQHF
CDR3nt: TGTGCCAGTATGGGGGGGGCCCAGCCCCAGCATTTT